This TCR beta chain comes out of a study of T cells in Graves' hyperthyroidism and ophthalmopathy. RNA transcripts were the template for amplifying TCR beta CDR3 regions. First-round RT-PCR with HTBI primers amplified the TCR CDR3 region. Via MiXCR, TCRdb re-called the multiplex PCR reads, giving one row per CDR3 protein. The sample consists of around 350,000 distinct CDR3 sequences, roughly 15% of them appearing once. The sample holds a few counts of this clonotype. The V end was cut by 4 bases, the J end by 3 bases, with 10 bases between. Per germline, CDR1 SEHNR and CDR2 FQNEAQ (reference sequence). CDR3 length equals 14 residues.

This chain uses TRBV7-9 with TRBJ2-4, with a tentative D call TRBD1 (5 bases). The sequencing sample was made of blood. The receptor was derived from an older woman with Graves' ophthalmopathy. This chain's CDR3 is CASSSDRGKNIQYF. Written as DNA, the CDR3 is TGTGCCAGCAGCTCCGACAGAGGCAAAAACATTCAGTACTTC.